This T cell receptor (beta chain) was retrieved from a study of blood T cell repertoires in COVID-19. Overall study: COVID-19 samples, acute and convalescent, were from the United States, Italy and Spain. From T cells, B-cell-depleted T cells, or PBMCs came the material, which was cDNA or gDNA.

TCRdb's copy holds only in-frame clones and misses some; the assay was immunoSEQ multiplex PCR. The table records 200,000 to 250,000 clones, 84% of them present only once. This study enrolled people aged about 18 to 100 from around 26 US geographic areas. Donors in Cohort 3 counted as recovered after two negative PCRs, clearance, or symptom resolution. Trimming stripped 6 bases from V and 1 base from J, with 15 bases between. Germline CDR1 is MNHNY and CDR2 is SVGAGI (reference sequence). The CDR3 runs 16 residues. The receptor comes from a man aged 60 to 75 who had recovered from COVID-19. The V gene is TRBV6-6, the J gene TRBJ1-4; possible D gene TRBD1, 6 bases. The sequencing input was PBMCs or T cells enriched from blood (not recorded which). CDR3 coding DNA: TGTGCCAGCAGCTACATGTCAGGGGTAACTAATGAAAAACTGTTTTTT. It translates to CASSYMSGVTNEKLFF.